These 14 T cell receptor beta chains were sequenced from one sample in a study of blood T cell repertoires in COVID-19 (dated by TCRdb to the early 2020s). Preparation of the library involved the immunoSEQ multiplex PCR assay. What TCRdb holds here is the immuneACCESS table cut down to in-frame rearrangements. Part of the clones is not present; checked against another copy, under half of the missing clones reflect an unresolved V gene, and the others are unexplained. In all, the sample holds 300,000 to 350,000 clones, and approximately 85% of those were seen once. Jointly, the top ten make up around 2.2% of the sample. The sequenced sample was PBMCs or T cells enriched from blood (not recorded which). The receptors were gathered from a man aged 25-45 years who had recovered from COVID-19.

The DNA for the CDR3 is TGTGCCAGCAGTGATTCAGGGGAGCCTAAAGCTTTCTTT. As protein: CASSDSGEPKAFF. The V call is TRBV2, the J call TRBJ1-1; TRBD1 might be the D (6 bases). This CDR3 is 13 amino acids long. The germline gives CDR1 SNHLY, CDR2 FYNNEI. Trimming took off 3 bases at V and 9 bases at J, with 14 bases between the two ends.

The CDR3 DNA follows: TGCGCCAGCAGCCAGGGGGCGGAAAACACTGAAGCTTTCTTT. It is translated as CASSQGAENTEAFF. The chain combines TRBV5-1 with TRBJ1-1; 8 bases align to TRBD1. Germline CDR1 is SGHRS and CDR2 is YFSETQ. The V segment lost 4 bases and the J segment 2 bases; nucleotides outside the gene matches: 4. The CDR3 covers 14 residues.

The rearrangement joins TRBV19 to TRBJ1-3, with TRBD1 identical over 7 bases. Germline trimming cut 6 bases from V and 0 bases from J; bases unmatched to any gene: 5. The germline V gene has CDR1 LNHDA and CDR2 SQIVND (reference sequence). The CDR3 loop spans 15 amino acids. The CDR3 nucleotides are TGTGCCAGTAGACTGGACAGGACCTCTGGAAACACCATATATTTT. Translating gives CASRLDRTSGNTIYF.

The chain carries TRBV29-1 and TRBJ1-3; possible D gene TRBD1, 6 bases. The V end lost 6 bases, the J end lost 0 bases, and 9 bases lay between the germline ends. This CDR3 is 13 amino acids long. CDR1 is SQVTM, CDR2 ANQGSEA, per germline. This CDR3 is CSVGTSSGNTIYF. Here the CDR3 DNA reads TGCAGCGTCGGGACAAGCTCTGGAAACACCATATATTTT.

The chain uses TRBV15 and TRBJ1-2; 10 bases are shared with TRBD1. This CDR3 spans 13 amino acids. Germline loops: CDR1 LNHNV, CDR2 YYDKDF (reference sequence). The J segment lost 8 bases and the V segment lost 7 bases, leaving 7 bases of the junction unmatched. The CDR3, as DNA: TGTGCCACCAATAACCGGGACAGGGGAGGCTACACCTTC. Protein: CATNNRDRGGYTF.

This sequence joins TRBV6-5 and TRBJ1-6; D possibly corresponds to TRBD1 (6 bases). V lost 4 bases, J lost 10 bases, and 17 bases lay in between. The length of the CDR3 is 15 residues. The germline V gene has CDR1 MNHEY and CDR2 SVGAGI. CDR3 protein: CASSSGGAGVSPLHF. As DNA, the CDR3 is TGTGCCAGCAGTTCGGGGGGCGCCGGGGTCTCACCCCTCCACTTT.

The CDR3 bases are TGCAGTGCTAGTCTCTACAGGGGGACTAATGAAAAACTGTTTTTT. Translation: CSASLYRGTNEKLFF. This chain uses TRBV20-1 with TRBJ1-4, with 8 bases lining up with TRBD1. With 3 bases clipped from V and 2 bases from J, the junction kept 5 bases outside the gene matches. CDR1 and CDR2 from the germline V gene are DFQATT and SNEGSKA (reference sequence). The CDR3 is 15 residues long.

J is TRBJ1-1 and V is TRBV4-1, with 7 nucleotides matching TRBD1. Germline CDR1 reads MGHRA; CDR2 reads YSYEKL. The CDR3 contains 15 residues. V shed 4 bases, J shed 1 base, and the junction held 6 bases outside the gene matches. CDR3 protein: CASSLRGTANTEAFF. The CDR3 DNA sequence: TGCGCCAGCAGCCTACGCGGGACAGCGAACACTGAAGCTTTCTTT.

J is TRBJ1-2 and V is TRBV5-6; D remains unclear. This CDR3 has 13 residues. V was trimmed by 4 bases and J by 4 bases, leaving 11 bases between them. CDR1 and CDR2 from the germline V gene are SGHDT and YYEEEE. Here the CDR3 DNA reads TGTGCCAGCAGCCTGGCAGCGCTCTATGGCTACACCTTC. Amino acid sequence: CASSLAALYGYTF.

The chain has TRBV19 and TRBJ1-1; 8 bases match TRBD1. This CDR3 comprises 14 residues. The germline V gene encodes CDR1 LNHDA and CDR2 SQIVND (reference sequence). J was trimmed by 5 bases and V by 4 bases; bases with no gene match: 6. DNA for the CDR3: TGTGCCAGTAGTACACCGGACAGGGTGACTGAAGCTTTCTTT. Amino acids: CASSTPDRVTEAFF.

The gene calls are TRBV4-3 and TRBJ1-1, with D possibly matching TRBD1 (6 bases). V lost 3 bases and J 1 base, leaving 9 bases between the germline ends. Germline CDR1 and CDR2: LGHNA and YSLEER. CDR3 size: 14 residues. The CDR3 DNA reads TGCGCCAGCAGCCATGCGACAGGGAACACTGAAGCTTTCTTT. It yields the protein CASSHATGNTEAFF.

This clone was found once. The chain employs TRBV7-2 and TRBJ1-2, with 7 bases matching TRBD1. The CDR3 contains 15 residues. Losses at the gene ends were 1 base for V and 2 bases for J; bases not matched to a gene: 4. Germline CDR1 and CDR2: SGHTA and FQGNSA. The CDR3 DNA is TGTGCCAGCAGCTTAGTGCCAGGGGGAAACTATGGCTACACCTTC. Translated, it gives CASSLVPGGNYGYTF.

There are a few counts of this clone. J is TRBJ1-2 and V is TRBV5-1, with 8 bases aligning to TRBD1. There are 15 residues in the CDR3. Germline V lookup: CDR1 SGHRS, CDR2 YFSETQ. J gave up 0 bases and V 4 bases, and 5 bases lay outside the gene matches. The CDR3 bases are TGCGCCAGCAGCACACGGACAGGGACTAACTATGGCTACACCTTC. Protein product: CASSTRTGTNYGYTF.

V usage is TRBV2 and J usage is TRBJ1-2; TRBD1 is a possible D gene (5 bases). The V and J ends lost 3 bases and 3 bases respectively, with 8 bases between them. The CDR3 has 13 amino acids. Germline V gives CDR1 SNHLY, CDR2 FYNNEI. This CDR3 is CASSEGPDYGYTF. DNA of the CDR3: TGTGCCAGCAGTGAGGGGCCGGACTATGGCTACACCTTC. Complete variable domain (other parts from reference TRBV2 and TRBJ1-2): EPEVTQTPSHQVTQMGQEVILRCVPISNHLYFYWYRQILGQKVEFLVSFYNNEISEKSEIFDDQFSVERPDGSNFTLKIRSTKLEDSAMYFCASSEGPDYGYTFGSGTRLTVV.